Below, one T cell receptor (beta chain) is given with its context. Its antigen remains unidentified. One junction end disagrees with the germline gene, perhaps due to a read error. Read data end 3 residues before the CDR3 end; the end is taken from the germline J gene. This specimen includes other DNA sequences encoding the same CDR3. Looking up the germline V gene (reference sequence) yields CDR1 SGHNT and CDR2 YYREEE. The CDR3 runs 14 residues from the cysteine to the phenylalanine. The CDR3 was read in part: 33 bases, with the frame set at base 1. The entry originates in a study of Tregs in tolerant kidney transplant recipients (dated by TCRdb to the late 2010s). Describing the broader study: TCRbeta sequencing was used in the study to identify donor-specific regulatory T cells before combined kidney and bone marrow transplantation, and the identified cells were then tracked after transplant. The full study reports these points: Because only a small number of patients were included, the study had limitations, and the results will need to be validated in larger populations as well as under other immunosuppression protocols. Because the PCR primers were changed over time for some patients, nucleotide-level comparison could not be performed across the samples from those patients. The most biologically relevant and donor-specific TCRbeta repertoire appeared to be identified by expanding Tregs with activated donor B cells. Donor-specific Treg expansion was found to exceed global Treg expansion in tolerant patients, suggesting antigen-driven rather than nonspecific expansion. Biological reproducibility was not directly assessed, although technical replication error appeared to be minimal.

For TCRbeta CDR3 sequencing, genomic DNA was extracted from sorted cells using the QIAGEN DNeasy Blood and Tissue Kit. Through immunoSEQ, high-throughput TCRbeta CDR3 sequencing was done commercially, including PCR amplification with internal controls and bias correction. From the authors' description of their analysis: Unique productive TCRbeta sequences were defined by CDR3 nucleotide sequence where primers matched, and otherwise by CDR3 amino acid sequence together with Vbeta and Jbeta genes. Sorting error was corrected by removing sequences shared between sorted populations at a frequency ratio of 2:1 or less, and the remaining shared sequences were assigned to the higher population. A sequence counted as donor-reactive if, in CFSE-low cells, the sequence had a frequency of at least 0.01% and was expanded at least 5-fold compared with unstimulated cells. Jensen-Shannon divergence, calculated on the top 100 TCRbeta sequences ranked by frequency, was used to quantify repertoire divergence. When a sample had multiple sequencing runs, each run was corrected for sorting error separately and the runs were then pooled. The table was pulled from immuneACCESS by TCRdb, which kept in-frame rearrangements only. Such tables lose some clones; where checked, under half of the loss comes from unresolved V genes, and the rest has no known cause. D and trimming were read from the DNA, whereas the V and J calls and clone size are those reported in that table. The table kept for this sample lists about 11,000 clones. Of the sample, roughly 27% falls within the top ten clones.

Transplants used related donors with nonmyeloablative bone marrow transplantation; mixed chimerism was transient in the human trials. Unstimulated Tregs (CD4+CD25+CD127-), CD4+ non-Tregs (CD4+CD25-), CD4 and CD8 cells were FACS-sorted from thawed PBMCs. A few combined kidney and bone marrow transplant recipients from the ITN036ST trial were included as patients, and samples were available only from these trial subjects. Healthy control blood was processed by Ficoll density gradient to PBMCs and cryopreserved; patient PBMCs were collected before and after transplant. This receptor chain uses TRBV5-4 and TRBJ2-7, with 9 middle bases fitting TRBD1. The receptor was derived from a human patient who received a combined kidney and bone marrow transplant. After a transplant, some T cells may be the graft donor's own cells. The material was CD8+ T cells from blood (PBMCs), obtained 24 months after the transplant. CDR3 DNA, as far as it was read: TGCGCCAGCAGCTGGGGACAGGGTGGAGACGAG. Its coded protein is CASSWGQGGDE. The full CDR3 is CASSWGQGGDEQYF.